This T cell receptor beta chain was identified in a study of Ad26.COV2.S vaccination and SARS-CoV-2 variants. For the study at large: COV1001, an Ad26.COV2.S trial, supplied this vaccine-arm donor. Overall study results and limits: Reportedly, spike-specific CD8+ and CD4+ T cell responses achieved substantial breadth once vaccination had taken place. Vaccine and placebo groups showed comparable non-spike TCR breadth. Total responses of T cells may have been underestimated by the analyses of TCR breadth and depth.

Germline CDR1 reads LGHNA; CDR2 reads YSLEER. This CDR3 spans 18 amino acids. The V gene end was trimmed by 0 bases and the J gene end by 6 bases; junction bases not matched to a gene: 8. Sequencing was performed with immunoSEQ multiplex PCR; in TCRdb, only in-frame clones are kept and a portion is missing. The table records some 520,000 clones, 87% of them present only once. This clone was counted a few times. The antigen remains undetermined. Indicated treatment: around 19 received Ad26.COV2.S at low or high dose, single or two shots; about five received placebo; per-sample allocation not given. The investigators took samples on day 63 after the first vaccine or placebo injection.

This chain uses TRBV4-3 with TRBJ2-2; 12 bases match TRBD2. The source was peripheral blood, collected in a trial of Ad26.COV2.S vaccine versus placebo. This TCR came from a person aged 18 to 59 who received the Ad26.COV2.S COVID-19 vaccine or a placebo. In DNA form, the CDR3 reads TGCGCCAGCAGCCAAGATCTAGCGGGAGGGCCAAATCCCGGGGAGCTGTTTTTT. This codes for CASSQDLAGGPNPGELFF.